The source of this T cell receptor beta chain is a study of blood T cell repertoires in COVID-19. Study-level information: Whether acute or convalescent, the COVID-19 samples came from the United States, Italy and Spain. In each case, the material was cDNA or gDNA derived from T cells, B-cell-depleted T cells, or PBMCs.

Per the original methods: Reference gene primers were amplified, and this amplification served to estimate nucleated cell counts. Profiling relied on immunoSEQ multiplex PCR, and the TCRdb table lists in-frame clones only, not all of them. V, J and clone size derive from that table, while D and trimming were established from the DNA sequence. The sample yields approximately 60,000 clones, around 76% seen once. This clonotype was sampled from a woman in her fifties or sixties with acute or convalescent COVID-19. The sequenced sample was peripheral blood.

CDR3 sequence: CATSRDQGAVSQPQHF. The CDR3 region has the DNA TGTGCCACATCAAGGGATCAGGGGGCTGTGAGTCAGCCCCAGCATTTT. The rearrangement uses TRBV6-6 and TRBJ1-5, with TRBD1 matching 8 bases. The V gene end was trimmed by 10 bases and the J gene end by 6 bases; junction bases not matched to a gene: 17. CDR1 is MNHNY and CDR2 is SVGAGI in the germline V gene (reference sequence). The CDR3 is 16 residues long.